The clone carrying this T cell receptor beta chain was detected only a few times. What it binds is unknown. This entry comes from a study of T cell repertoires in cytomegalovirus infection. Study as a whole: The study used recently identified HLA-C-restricted and well-studied HLA-B-restricted CMV epitopes. Carrying CMV and the relevant HLA type showed in public TCR beta signatures.

Study-wide results and limits: HLA-C-restricted CMV clonotypes gave the most frequent clonotype in two of eight donors. Cumulated frequencies of public TCR beta families served to identify carriers of CMV plus the relevant HLA.

V was trimmed by 1 base and J by 6 bases, leaving 13 bases between them. The CDR3 is 16 amino acids. Germline CDR1 and CDR2: SGHVS and FQNEAQ. TCRdb passed the reads through MiXCR, listing each CDR3 protein once. The table records about 770,000 distinct CDR3 sequences, just under 30% of them present only once. This clonotype originated in a human donor in good health (CMV status not recorded). Some clones in this sample may be carry-over from other donors' samples. This chain connects TRBV7-8 to TRBJ1-6; D is uncertain. The material sequenced was cultured CD8+ T cells from PBMCs, taken from culture after CMV antigen stimulation. The CDR3 loop is CASSLGSRVLNSPLHF. The DNA of the CDR3 is TGTGCCAGCAGCTTAGGATCCCGGGTCCTTAATTCACCCCTCCACTTT.